The T cell receptor beta chain described here comes from a study of blood T cell repertoires in COVID-19. The overall study: Some COVID-19 samples were acute and others convalescent; all came from the United States, Italy and Spain.

Germline V gene sequence: CDR1 SGHRS, CDR2 YFSETQ. V shed 5 bases and J 9 bases; nucleotides not matched to a gene: 7. The CDR3 has 13 residues. In the authors' methods: How many nucleated cells were present was estimated from reference gene primer amplification. Only in-frame clones appear in the TCRdb table, and some are missing; sequencing was by immunoSEQ multiplex PCR. For V, J and clone size, that table is used; D and trimming come from the DNA. The data hold some 290,000 clones, with roughly 80% observed a single time. The rearrangement joins TRBV5-1 to TRBJ2-1, with TRBD2 matching 8 bases. The receptor was isolated from a man aged 55 to 70 who had recovered from COVID-19. Source material: peripheral blood. CDR3 sequence (DNA): TGCGCCAGCAGTATGCGGGGGGACACTGAGCAGTTCTTC. Its protein is CASSMRGDTEQFF.